A single sample is the source of the 3 T cell receptor beta chains below, sequenced in a study of neurological immune-mediated disorders. Stated time point: longitudinal time-point 3. TCRdb passed the 5' RACE reads through MiXCR, listing each CDR3 protein once. The sample lists more than 100,000 distinct CDR3 sequences; 9.5% to 14% were seen once. The sample consisted of PBMCs. Receptor source: a female donor with HTLV-1-associated myelopathy (HAM/TSP).

This clonotype was recorded at least ten times. This chain connects TRBV28 to TRBJ1-5, with D unclear. This CDR3 is built from 13 residues. V dropped 5 bases and J dropped 7 bases, with 12 bases sitting between them. Germline V gene data show CDR1 as MDHEN and CDR2 as SYDVKM. Here the CDR3 reads CASSLLGGQPQHF. CDR3 in DNA: TGTGCCAGCAGTCTGTTGGGTGGACAGCCCCAGCATTTT.

There are a few counts of this clonotype. Here the CDR3 DNA reads TGTGCCAGCAGCCCCCACGGGTGGGGACAGGGGGCGAATGAGCAGTTCTTC. It codes for CASSPHGWGQGANEQFF. The chain combines TRBV9 with TRBJ2-1, with TRBD1 matching over 12 bases. Trimming took 4 bases from V and 7 from J; bases not matched to a gene: 12. There are 17 residues in the CDR3. Per the germline V gene, CDR1 is SGDLS and CDR2 is YYNGEE.

The J gene is TRBJ2-7, the V gene TRBV25-1; tentatively, D is TRBD1 (5 bases). The ends were cut back, 7 bases at V and 6 bases at J, with 25 bases in the middle. This CDR3 spans 16 amino acids. Looked up from germline, CDR1 is MGHDK and CDR2 is SYGVNS. CDR3 sequence reads: CASKCRAGIPSSEQYF. CDR3 in DNA: TGTGCCAGCAAGTGCCGGGCAGGGATTCCCTCAAGCGAGCAGTACTTC.